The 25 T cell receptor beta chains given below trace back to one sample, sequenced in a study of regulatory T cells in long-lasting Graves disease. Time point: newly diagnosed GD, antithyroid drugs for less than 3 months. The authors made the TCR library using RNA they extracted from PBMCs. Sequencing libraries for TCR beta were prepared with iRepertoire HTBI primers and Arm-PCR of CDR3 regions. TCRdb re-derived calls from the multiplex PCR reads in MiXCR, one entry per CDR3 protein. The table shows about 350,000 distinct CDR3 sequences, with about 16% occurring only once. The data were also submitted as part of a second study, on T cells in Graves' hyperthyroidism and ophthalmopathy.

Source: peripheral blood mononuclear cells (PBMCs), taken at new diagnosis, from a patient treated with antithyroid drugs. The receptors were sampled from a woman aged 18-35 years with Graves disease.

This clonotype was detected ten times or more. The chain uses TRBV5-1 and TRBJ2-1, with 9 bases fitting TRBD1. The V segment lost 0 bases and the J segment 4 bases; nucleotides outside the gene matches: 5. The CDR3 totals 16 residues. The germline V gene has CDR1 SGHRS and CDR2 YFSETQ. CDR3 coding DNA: TGCGCCAGCAGCTTGGATGGGACAGGGATATACAATGAGCAGTTCTTC. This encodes CASSLDGTGIYNEQFF.

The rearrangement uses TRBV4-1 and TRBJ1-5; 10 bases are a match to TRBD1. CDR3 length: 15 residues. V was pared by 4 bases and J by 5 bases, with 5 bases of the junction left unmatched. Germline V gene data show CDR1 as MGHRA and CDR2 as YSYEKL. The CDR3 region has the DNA TGCGCCAGCAGCCCCCGGGACAGGGGTGATCAGCCCCAGCATTTT. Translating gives CASSPRDRGDQPQHF.

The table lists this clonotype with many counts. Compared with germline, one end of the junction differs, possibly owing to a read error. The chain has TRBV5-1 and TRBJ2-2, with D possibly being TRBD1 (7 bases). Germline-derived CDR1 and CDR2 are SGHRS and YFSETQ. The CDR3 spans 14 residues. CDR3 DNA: TGTGCCAGCAGCTCCCAGGGGGGCACCGGGGAGCTGTTTTTT. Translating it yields CASSSQGGTGELFF.

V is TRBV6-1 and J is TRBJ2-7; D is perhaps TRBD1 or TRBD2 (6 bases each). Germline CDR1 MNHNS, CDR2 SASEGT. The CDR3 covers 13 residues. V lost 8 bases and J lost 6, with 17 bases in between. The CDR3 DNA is TGTGCCAGCTCGGGGGCAGGGCGCCGCGAGCAGTACTTC. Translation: CASSGAGRREQYF.

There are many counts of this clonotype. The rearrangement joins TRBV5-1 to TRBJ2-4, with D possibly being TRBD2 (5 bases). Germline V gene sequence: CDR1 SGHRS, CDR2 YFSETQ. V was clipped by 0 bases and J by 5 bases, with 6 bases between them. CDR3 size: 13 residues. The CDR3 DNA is TGCGCCAGCAGCTTGGCCGGGGAAAACATTCAGTACTTC. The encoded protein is CASSLAGENIQYF.

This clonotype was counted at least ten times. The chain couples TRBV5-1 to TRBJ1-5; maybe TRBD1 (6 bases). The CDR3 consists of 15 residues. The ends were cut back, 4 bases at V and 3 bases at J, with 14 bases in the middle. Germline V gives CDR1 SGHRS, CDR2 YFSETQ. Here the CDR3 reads CASSQDGQPNQPQHF. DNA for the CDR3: TGCGCCAGCAGCCAGGATGGACAGCCCAATCAGCCCCAGCATTTT.

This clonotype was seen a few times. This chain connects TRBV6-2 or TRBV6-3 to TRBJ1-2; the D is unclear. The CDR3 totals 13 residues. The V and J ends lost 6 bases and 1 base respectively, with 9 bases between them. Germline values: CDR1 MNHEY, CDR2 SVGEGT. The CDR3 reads CASSSELNYGYTF. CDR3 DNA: TGTGCCAGCAGCTCAGAGCTTAACTATGGCTACACCTTC.

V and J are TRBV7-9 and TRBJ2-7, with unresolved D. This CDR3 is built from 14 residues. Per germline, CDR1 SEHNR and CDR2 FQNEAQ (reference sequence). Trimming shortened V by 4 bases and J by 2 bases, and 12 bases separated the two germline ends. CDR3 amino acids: CASSSSGRTYEQYF. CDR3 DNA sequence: TGTGCCAGCAGCTCCTCCGGGCGGACCTACGAGCAGTACTTC.

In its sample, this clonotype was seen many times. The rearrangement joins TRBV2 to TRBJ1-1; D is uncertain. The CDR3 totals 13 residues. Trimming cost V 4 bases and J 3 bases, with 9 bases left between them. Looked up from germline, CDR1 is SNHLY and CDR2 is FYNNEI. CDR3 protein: CASSVAWDTEAFF. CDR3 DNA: TGTGCCAGCAGTGTTGCGTGGGACACTGAAGCTTTCTTT.

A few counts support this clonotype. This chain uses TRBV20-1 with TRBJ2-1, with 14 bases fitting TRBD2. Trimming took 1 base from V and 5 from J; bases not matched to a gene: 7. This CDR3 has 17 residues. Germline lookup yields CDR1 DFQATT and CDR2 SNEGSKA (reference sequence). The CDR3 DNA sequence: TGCAGTGCTAGAGCAGGGACTAGCGGGAGAACCCACAATGAGCAGTTCTTC. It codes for CSARAGTSGRTHNEQFF.

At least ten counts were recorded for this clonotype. CDR3 sequence (DNA): TGTGCCAGCAGTTCAAACCCAGGGAACCAGTACTTC. Its protein product is CASSSNPGNQYF. The V gene is TRBV6-5, the J gene TRBJ2-5; TRBD1 might be the D (5 bases). V lost 4 bases and J 10 bases, leaving 13 bases between the germline ends. Germline loops: CDR1 MNHEY, CDR2 SVGAGI. This CDR3 spans 12 amino acids.

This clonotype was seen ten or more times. Here the CDR3 DNA reads TGTGCCTGGAAGGCAGAGCGGCGAAAAGAGACCCAGTACTTC. Encoded protein: CAWKAERRKETQYF. V is TRBV30 and J is TRBJ2-5, with D possibly TRBD2 on 5 matching bases. Germline V lookup: CDR1 GTSNPN, CDR2 SVGIG (reference sequence). V was cut by 4 bases and J by 3 bases, with 15 bases left in between. This CDR3 is 14 amino acids long.

The CDR3 loop reads CASSRGIWGTDTQYF. For the CDR3, the DNA is TGTGCCAGCAGCAGGGGGATTTGGGGCACAGATACGCAGTATTTT. The chain is built from TRBV3-1 and TRBJ2-3; possibly TRBD1 for D (6 bases). The CDR3 sequence is 15 residues long. Germline V gives CDR1 LGHDT, CDR2 YNNKEL (reference sequence). The V end lost 5 bases, the J end lost 1 base, and 13 bases lay between the germline ends.

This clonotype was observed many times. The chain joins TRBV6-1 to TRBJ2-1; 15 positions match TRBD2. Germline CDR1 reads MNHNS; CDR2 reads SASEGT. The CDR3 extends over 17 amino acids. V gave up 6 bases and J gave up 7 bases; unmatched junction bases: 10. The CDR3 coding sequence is TGTGCCAGCAGGGGGAGGACTAGCGGGAGGGCCTTGAATGAGCAGTTCTTC. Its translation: CASRGRTSGRALNEQFF.

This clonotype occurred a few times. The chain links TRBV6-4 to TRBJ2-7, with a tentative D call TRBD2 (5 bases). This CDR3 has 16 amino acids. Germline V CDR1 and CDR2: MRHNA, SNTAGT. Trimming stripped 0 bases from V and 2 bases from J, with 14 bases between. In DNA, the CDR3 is TGTGCCAGCAGTGACTCTTACGGGAAAACCCCCTACGAGCAGTACTTC. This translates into CASSDSYGKTPYEQYF.

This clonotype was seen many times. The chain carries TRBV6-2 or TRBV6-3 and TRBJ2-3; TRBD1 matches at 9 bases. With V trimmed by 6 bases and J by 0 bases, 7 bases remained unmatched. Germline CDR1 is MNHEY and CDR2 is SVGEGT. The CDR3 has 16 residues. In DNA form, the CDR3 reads TGTGCCAGCAGCGAACAGGGGGCATCGAGCACAGATACGCAGTATTTT. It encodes CASSEQGASSTDTQYF.

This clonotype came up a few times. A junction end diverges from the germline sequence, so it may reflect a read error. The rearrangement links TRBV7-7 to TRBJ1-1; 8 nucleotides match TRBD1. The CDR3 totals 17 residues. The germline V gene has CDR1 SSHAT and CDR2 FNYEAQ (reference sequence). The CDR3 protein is CASSLLETGATNTEAFF. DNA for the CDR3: TGTGCTAGCAGCTTACTAGAGACAGGGGCTACGAACACTGAAGCTTTCTTT. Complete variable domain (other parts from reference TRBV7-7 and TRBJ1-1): GAGVSQSPRYKVTKRGQDVTLRCDPISSHATLYWYQQALGQGPEFLTYFNYEAQPDKSGLPSDRFSAERPEGSISTLTIQRTEQRDSAMYRCASSLLETGATNTEAFFGQGTRLTVV.

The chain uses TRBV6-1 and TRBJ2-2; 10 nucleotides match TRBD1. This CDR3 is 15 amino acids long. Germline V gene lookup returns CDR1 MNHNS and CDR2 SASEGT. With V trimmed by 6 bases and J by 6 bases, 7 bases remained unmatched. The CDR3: CASSSTGGASGELFF. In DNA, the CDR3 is TGTGCCAGCAGCTCGACAGGGGGCGCGTCCGGGGAGCTGTTTTTT.

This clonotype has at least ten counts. Here the CDR3 reads CASKGRAFEQYF. CDR3 nucleotides: TGTGCCAGCAAGGGGAGGGCCTTTGAGCAGTACTTC. The chain joins TRBV27 to TRBJ2-7, with 7 bases aligning to TRBD2. CDR3 length: 12 amino acids. V gave up 7 bases and J gave up 7 bases; unmatched junction bases: 7. The germline gives CDR1 MNHEY, CDR2 SMNVEV (reference sequence).

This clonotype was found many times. The CDR3 loop is CASSQGGILATEAFF. The CDR3 region has the DNA TGTGCCAGCAGCCAAGGTGGGATTCTGGCCACTGAAGCTTTCTTT. The chain couples TRBV3-1 to TRBJ1-1; D unresolved. CDR3 length equals 15 residues. CDR1 is LGHDT and CDR2 is YNNKEL in the germline V gene (reference sequence). With 1 base removed from V and 4 bases from J, the gap between germline ends came to 13 bases.

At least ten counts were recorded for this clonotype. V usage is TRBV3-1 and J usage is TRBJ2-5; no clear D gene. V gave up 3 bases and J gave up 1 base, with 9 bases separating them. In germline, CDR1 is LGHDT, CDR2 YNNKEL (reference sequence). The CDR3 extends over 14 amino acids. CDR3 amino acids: CASSQSPSQETQYF. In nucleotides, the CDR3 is TGTGCCAGCAGCCAGTCGCCTAGCCAAGAGACCCAGTACTTC.

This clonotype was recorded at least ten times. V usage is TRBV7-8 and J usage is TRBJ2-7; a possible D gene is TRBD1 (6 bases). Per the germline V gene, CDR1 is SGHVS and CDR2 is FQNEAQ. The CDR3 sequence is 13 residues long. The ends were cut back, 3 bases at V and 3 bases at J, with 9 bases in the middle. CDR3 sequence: CASSFGTNYEQYF. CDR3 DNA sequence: TGTGCCAGCAGCTTCGGGACAAACTACGAGCAGTACTTC.

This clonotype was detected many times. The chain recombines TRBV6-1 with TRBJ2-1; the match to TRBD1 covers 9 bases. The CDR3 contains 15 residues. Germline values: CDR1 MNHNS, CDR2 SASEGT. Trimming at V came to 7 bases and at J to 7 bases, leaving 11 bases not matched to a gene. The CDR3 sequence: CASTTSGTGWNEQFF. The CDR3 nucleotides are TGTGCCAGCACAACTTCCGGGACAGGGTGGAATGAGCAGTTCTTC.

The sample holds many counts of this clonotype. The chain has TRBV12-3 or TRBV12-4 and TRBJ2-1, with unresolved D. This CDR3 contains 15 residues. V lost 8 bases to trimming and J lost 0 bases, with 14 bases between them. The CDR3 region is CASGSLVLSYNEQFF. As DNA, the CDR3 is TGTGCCAGCGGGTCACTTGTCCTCTCCTACAATGAGCAGTTCTTC.

CDR3 region: CASSTGTGYQPQHF. The CDR3 DNA follows: TGCGCCAGCAGTACCGGGACAGGTTATCAGCCCCAGCATTTT. The chain has TRBV10-1 and TRBJ1-5; TRBD1 matches 8 bases. The CDR3 covers 14 residues. Per germline, CDR1 WNHNN and CDR2 SYGVQD (reference sequence). V lost 5 bases and J lost 5; bases outside the gene matches: 5.